A selection of T cell receptor beta chains follows, all from one sample in a study of blood T cell repertoires in COVID-19. Sequenced by immunoSEQ multiplex PCR; TCRdb stores in-frame clones only, minus some. The data show 150,000 or so clones, roughly 85% seen once. Sequenced material: PBMCs or T cells enriched from blood (not recorded which). Receptor source: a man aged 50 to 60 who had recovered from COVID-19. The CDR3 runs from the conserved cysteine through the conserved F or W. Each record gives: CDR3 protein, CDR3 DNA, J gene, clone size, V gene, D gene. D genes are given only for firm matches. Clone size is shown for a subset of rows, as once, few, many or a class of expanded clone.

CASSPLNSLNTEAFF	TGTGCCAGCAGCCCGCTAAACAGTCTTAACACTGAAGCTTTCTTT	TRBJ1-1	.	TRBV3-1/TRBV3-2	.
CASSLRINYGYTF	TGTGCCAGCAGTTTGAGGATTAACTATGGCTACACCTTC	TRBJ1-2	.	TRBV27	.
CASSLNSALGSGYTIYF	TGCGCCAGCAGCTTGAATTCGGCGCTGGGGTCGGGATACACCATATATTTT	TRBJ1-3	.	TRBV5-1	.
CASSPVFTSGGADTQYF	TGTGCCAGCTCACCAGTTTTTACTAGCGGGGGCGCAGATACGCAGTATTTT	TRBJ2-3	.	TRBV18	TRBD2
CASSRPSRGSGYTF	TGTGCCAGCAGCCGACCCTCCAGGGGCAGTGGCTACACCTTC	TRBJ1-2	.	TRBV28	.
CARTQGEETQYF	TGTGCCAGAACGCAGGGGGAAGAGACCCAGTACTTC	TRBJ2-5	.	TRBV2	TRBD1
CASSLTGKYGYTF	TGTGCCAGCAGCCTCACAGGGAAATATGGCTACACCTTC	TRBJ1-2	.	TRBV27	.
CASSPDVGLAKNIQYF	TGCGCCAGCAGCCCTGACGTTGGGCTAGCCAAAAACATTCAGTACTTC	TRBJ2-4	.	TRBV5-1	.
CASSLAARGFFNEKLFF	TGTGCCAGCAGTTTGGCGGCCAGGGGGTTCTTTAATGAAAAACTGTTTTTT	TRBJ1-4	.	TRBV28	TRBD1
CATSRDYQGVGGYTF	TGTGCCACCAGCAGAGATTACCAGGGGGTAGGGGGCTACACCTTC	TRBJ1-2	.	TRBV15	TRBD1
CASKLLLEGNTEAFF	TGTGCCAGTAAATTGTTATTGGAGGGGAACACTGAAGCTTTCTTT	TRBJ1-1	once	TRBV19	.
CASSFRGQTSGNTIYF	TGTGCCAGTAGTTTCCGAGGACAGACCTCTGGAAACACCATATATTTT	TRBJ1-3	.	TRBV19	.
CASSRGTGTTNEQFF	TGTGCCAGCAGCCGGGGTACCGGGACTACGAATGAGCAGTTCTTC	TRBJ2-1	.	TRBV7-9	TRBD2
CASSLMRQATGNTIYF	TGTGCCAGCAGCTTGATGCGACAGGCAACTGGAAACACCATATATTTT	TRBJ1-3	.	TRBV5-8	.
CASSEDSRTDTQYF	TGTGCCAGCAGTGAAGACTCCCGCACAGATACGCAGTATTTT	TRBJ2-3	.	TRBV2	.
CASSFLGGSSTDTQYF	TGTGCCAGCAGCTTCCTTGGAGGTTCTAGCACAGATACGCAGTATTTT	TRBJ2-3	few	TRBV5-4	.
CASGEGFGGNQPQHF	TGTGCCAGCGGGGAGGGCTTTGGGGGCAATCAGCCCCAGCATTTT	TRBJ1-5	once	TRBV2	.
CASSWSGVPTGNTIYF	TGTGCCAGCAGCTGGTCAGGGGTCCCTACTGGAAACACCATATATTTT	TRBJ1-3	.	TRBV7-9	.
CASSLEVWDSYQPQHF	TGTGCCAGCAGCCTGGAAGTGTGGGACAGCTATCAGCCCCAGCATTTT	TRBJ1-5	.	TRBV5-5	TRBD1
CASSLLGGSGANVLTF	TGTGCCAGTAGCCTCCTAGGCGGGTCTGGGGCCAACGTCCTGACTTTC	TRBJ2-6	.	TRBV19	.
CASSVRQGLGNQPQHF	TGTGCCAGCAGCGTAAGACAGGGTCTCGGTAATCAGCCCCAGCATTTT	TRBJ1-5	.	TRBV5-6	TRBD1
CASSLRGRETEAFF	TGTGCCAGCAGCTTGCGGGGGCGGGAAACTGAAGCTTTCTTT	TRBJ1-1	few	TRBV7-3	.
CASGREGGPSDTQYF	TGCGCCAGCGGCAGAGAGGGAGGGCCGTCAGATACGCAGTATTTT	TRBJ2-3	.	TRBV5-1	TRBD2
CASSSGGNQPQHF	TGTGCCAGCTCATCGGGAGGGAATCAGCCCCAGCATTTT	TRBJ1-5	.	TRBV18	.
CASTGDRDVRNQPQHF	TGTGCCAGCACCGGGGACAGGGATGTGCGCAATCAGCCCCAGCATTTT	TRBJ1-5	few	TRBV28	TRBD1
CASSLNAGTGAETQYF	TGTGCCAGCAGCCTTAACGCCGGGACAGGGGCAGAGACCCAGTACTTC	TRBJ2-5	.	TRBV3-1/TRBV3-2	TRBD1
CASSLGRGYGYTF	TGTGCCAGCAGTTTGGGCAGGGGATATGGCTACACCTTC	TRBJ1-2	.	TRBV28	.
CASSSARPYEQYF	TGTGCCAGTAGTAGCGCCAGGCCCTACGAGCAGTACTTC	TRBJ2-7	.	TRBV19	.
CASSSHGTGGDEQYF	TGCGCCAGCAGCTCACACGGGACAGGGGGCGACGAGCAGTACTTC	TRBJ2-7	.	TRBV5-1	TRBD1
CASSLDPLRAQYF	TGTGCCAGCAGCTTAGACCCACTCCGTGCCCAGTACTTC	TRBJ2-5	once	TRBV11-1	.
CASSISSGSSGRPYNEQFF	TGTGCCAGTAGTATTTCTTCCGGTTCTAGCGGGAGGCCCTACAATGAGCAGTTCTTC	TRBJ2-1	.	TRBV19	TRBD2
CASSEVNLQDSPLHF	TGTGCCAGCAGCGAAGTGAATTTACAGGATTCACCCCTCCACTTT	TRBJ1-6	.	TRBV25-1	.
CASSLNRGGEAFF	TGTGCCAGCAGTTTAAACAGGGGAGGTGAAGCTTTCTTT	TRBJ1-1	.	TRBV28	TRBD1
CASSFRGNTGELFF	TGTGCCAGCAGTTTCAGGGGAAACACCGGGGAGCTGTTTTTT	TRBJ2-2	few	TRBV6-5	.
CASSLDGQGYNEQFF	TGTGCCAGCAGCTTGGATGGGCAGGGATACAATGAGCAGTTCTTC	TRBJ2-1	once	TRBV5-4	.
CASSFNGRVEDTQYF	TGCGCCAGCAGCTTCAACGGGAGGGTCGAAGATACGCAGTATTTT	TRBJ2-3	.	TRBV5-1	TRBD2
CASSHLDRADTEAFF	TGTGCCAGCAGCCATCTTGACAGGGCAGACACTGAAGCTTTCTTT	TRBJ1-1	.	TRBV4-2	TRBD1
CATSRGGTGGFTEAFF	TGTGCCACCAGCAGAGGGGGGACAGGGGGTTTTACTGAAGCTTTCTTT	TRBJ1-1	.	TRBV15	TRBD1
CASSLSTGGEKLFF	TGCGCCAGCAGCTTGTCTACAGGGGGTGAAAAACTGTTTTTT	TRBJ1-4	.	TRBV5-1	TRBD1
CASSFRGRGNNYGYTF	TGTGCCAGCAGTTTTCGGGGTAGGGGGAACAACTATGGCTACACCTTC	TRBJ1-2	.	TRBV28	.
CATMTSRNYEQYF	TGTGCCACCATGACTAGCCGGAACTACGAGCAGTACTTC	TRBJ2-7	.	TRBV10-3	TRBD2
CASSLNAGANEQFF	TGTGCCAGCAGCTTAAACGCAGGGGCAAATGAGCAGTTCTTC	TRBJ2-1	.	TRBV7-2	.
CASRQTGDFSNQPQHF	TGTGCCAGCAGACAGACAGGGGATTTTAGCAATCAGCCCCAGCATTTT	TRBJ1-5	.	TRBV27	TRBD1
CASSQGQGVTNEKLFF	TGCGCCAGCAGCCAAGGGCAGGGGGTGACTAATGAAAAACTGTTTTTT	TRBJ1-4	.	TRBV4-1	TRBD1
CASSVTGTGLTGELFF	TGTGCCAGCAGTGTGACCGGGACAGGGTTGACCGGGGAGCTGTTTTTT	TRBJ2-2	.	TRBV6-4	TRBD1
CASSYRRGGRASYEQYF	TGTGCCAGCAGTTACAGGAGGGGCGGGAGGGCCTCCTACGAGCAGTACTTC	TRBJ2-7	few	TRBV6-2/TRBV6-3	TRBD2
CASSPQVGSYNEQFF	TGTGCCAGCAGCCCACAGGTGGGGTCCTACAATGAGCAGTTCTTC	TRBJ2-1	.	TRBV5-5	.
CASSFGRGHEQFF	TGTGCCAGCAGTTTTGGCAGGGGGCACGAGCAGTTCTTC	TRBJ2-1	.	TRBV12-3/TRBV12-4	TRBD1
CASSRGGGELFF	TGTGCCAGCAGCCGAGGGGGCGGGGAGCTGTTTTTT	TRBJ2-2	.	TRBV12-3/TRBV12-4	.
CASRRQVEAFF	TGTGCCAGCAGACGACAGGTTGAAGCTTTCTTT	TRBJ1-1	.	TRBV7-9	.
CASSLRTSGTGELFF	TGTGCCAGCAGCTTAAGGACTAGCGGCACCGGGGAGCTGTTTTTT	TRBJ2-2	.	TRBV7-3	TRBD2
CASSWTGGTGELFF	TGTGCCAGCAGCTGGACAGGGGGTACCGGGGAGCTGTTTTTT	TRBJ2-2	.	TRBV7-9	TRBD1
CASSSTNTGELFF	TGTGCCAGCAGCTCTACGAACACCGGGGAGCTGTTTTTT	TRBJ2-2	.	TRBV11-2	.
CASSASGTGYEKLFF	TGTGCCAGCAGCGCCTCCGGGACAGGGTATGAAAAACTGTTTTTT	TRBJ1-4	.	TRBV9	TRBD1
CASSQSGRSTDTQYF	TGCGCCAGCAGCCAGAGCGGGAGGTCGACAGATACGCAGTATTTT	TRBJ2-3	.	TRBV4-3	TRBD2
CASSLRGSGEKLFF	TGCGCCAGCAGCTTGAGGGGGTCAGGTGAAAAACTGTTTTTT	TRBJ1-4	.	TRBV5-1	.
CASLPGGTNTEAFF	TGCGCCAGCCTCCCGGGGGGGACGAACACTGAAGCTTTCTTT	TRBJ1-1	.	TRBV5-1	.
CASSPDRLSPLHF	TGTGCCAGCAGCCCCGACAGGTTATCACCCCTCCACTTT	TRBJ1-6	.	TRBV14	.
CSVEGSGGFSTDTQYF	TGCAGCGTTGAAGGGAGCGGGGGGTTTAGTACAGATACGCAGTATTTT	TRBJ2-3	.	TRBV29-1	TRBD2